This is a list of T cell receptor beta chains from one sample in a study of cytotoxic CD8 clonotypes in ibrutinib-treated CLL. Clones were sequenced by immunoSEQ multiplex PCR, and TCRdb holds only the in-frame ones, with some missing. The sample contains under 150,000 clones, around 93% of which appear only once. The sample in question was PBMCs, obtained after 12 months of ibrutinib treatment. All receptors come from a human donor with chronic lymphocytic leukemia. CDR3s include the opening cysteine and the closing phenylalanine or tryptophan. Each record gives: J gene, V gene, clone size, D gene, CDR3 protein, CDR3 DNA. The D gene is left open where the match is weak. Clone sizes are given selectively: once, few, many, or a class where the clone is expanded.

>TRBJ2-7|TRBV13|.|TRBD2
CASSQQREARYEQYF
TGTGCCAGCAGCCAGCAGCGGGAGGCTCGGTACGAGCAGTACTTC
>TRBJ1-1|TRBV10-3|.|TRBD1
CAISARTGLNTEAFF
TGTGCCATCAGTGCCCGGACAGGGTTGAACACTGAAGCTTTCTTT
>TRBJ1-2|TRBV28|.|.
CASSLDTRNYGYTF
TGTGCCAGCAGTTTAGATACTAGAAACTATGGCTACACCTTC
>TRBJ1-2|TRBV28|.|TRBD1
CASSTPDRVYHGYTF
TGTGCCAGCAGTACACCGGACAGGGTATACCATGGCTACACCTTC
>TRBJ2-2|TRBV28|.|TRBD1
CASSRRQGFGLGELFF
TGTGCCAGCAGTCGACGACAGGGTTTTGGTCTCGGGGAGCTGTTTTTT
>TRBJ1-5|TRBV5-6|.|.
CASSLSAYHQPQHF
TGTGCCAGCAGCTTGAGCGCTTACCATCAGCCCCAGCATTTT
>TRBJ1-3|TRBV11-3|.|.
CASSLSTGTGNTIYF
TGTGCCAGCAGCTTGAGTACAGGGACTGGAAACACCATATATTTT
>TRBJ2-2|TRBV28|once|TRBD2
CASSFVFLAGENTGELFF
TGTGCCAGCAGTTTCGTTTTTCTAGCGGGGGAAAACACCGGGGAGCTGTTTTTT
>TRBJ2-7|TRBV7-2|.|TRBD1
CAISDRELFYEQYF
TGTGCCATCTCGGACAGGGAGTTGTTCTACGAGCAGTACTTC
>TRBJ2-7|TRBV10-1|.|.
CASSESGRDYEQYF
TGCGCCAGCAGTGAGTCAGGCAGAGACTACGAGCAGTACTTC
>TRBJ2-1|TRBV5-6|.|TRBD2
CASSLGLASGNHNEQFF
TGTGCCAGCAGCTTGGGTTTGGCTAGCGGGAACCACAATGAGCAGTTCTTC
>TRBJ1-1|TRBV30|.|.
CAWRPRIGAFF
TGTGCCTGGAGGCCCCGGATAGGAGCTTTCTTT
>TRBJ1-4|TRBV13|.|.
CASSLGRLGTGEKLFF
TGTGCCAGCAGCTTAGGTAGATTGGGGACCGGCGAAAAACTGTTTTTT
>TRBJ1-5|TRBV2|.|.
CASSELGGNQPQHF
TGTGCCAGCAGTGAACTGGGCGGCAATCAGCCCCAGCATTTT
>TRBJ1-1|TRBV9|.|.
CASSVDGGITMNTEAFF
TGTGCCAGCAGCGTGGACGGGGGTATAACTATGAACACTGAAGCTTTCTTT
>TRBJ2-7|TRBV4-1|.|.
CASSHGELTYEQYF
TGCGCCAGCAGCCACGGGGAGCTTACCTACGAGCAGTACTTC
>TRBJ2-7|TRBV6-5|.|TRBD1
CASSYDLETGPREQYF
TGTGCCAGCAGTTATGATTTAGAGACAGGGCCTCGCGAGCAGTACTTC
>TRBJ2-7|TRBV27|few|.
CASSLGAVRDEQYF
TGTGCCAGCAGTTTAGGGGCAGTCAGGGACGAGCAGTACTTC
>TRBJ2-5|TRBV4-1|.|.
CASSPSIQETQYF
TGCGCCAGCAGCCCATCCATACAAGAGACCCAGTACTTC
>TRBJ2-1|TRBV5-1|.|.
CASSSQVNNEQFF
TGCGCCAGCAGCTCCCAGGTAAACAATGAGCAGTTCTTC
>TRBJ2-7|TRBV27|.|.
CASSSGLTYEQYF
TGTGCCAGCAGTTCGGGTTTAACCTACGAGCAGTACTTC
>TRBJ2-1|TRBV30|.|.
CAWSVLSSESYNEQFF
TGTGCCTGGAGTGTATTATCTAGCGAGTCCTACAATGAGCAGTTCTTC
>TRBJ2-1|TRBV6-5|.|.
CASCGNSYNEQFF
TGTGCCAGTTGTGGAAACTCCTACAATGAGCAGTTCTTC
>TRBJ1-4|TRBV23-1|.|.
CASSQYSGMGEKLFF
TGCGCCAGCAGTCAATACTCAGGGATGGGTGAAAAACTGTTTTTT
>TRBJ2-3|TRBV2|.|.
CASQVRPSTDTQYF
TGTGCCAGCCAAGTCAGACCTAGCACAGATACGCAGTATTTT
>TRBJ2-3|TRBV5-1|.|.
CASSLDIAVSTDTQYF
TGCGCCAGCAGCTTGGACATAGCGGTTAGCACAGATACGCAGTATTTT
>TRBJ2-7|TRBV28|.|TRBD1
CARSPGQGINEQYF
TGTGCCAGGAGCCCGGGACAGGGGATCAACGAGCAGTACTTC
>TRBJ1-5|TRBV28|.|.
CATGPGGHQPQHF
TGTGCCACAGGGCCTGGGGGTCATCAGCCCCAGCATTTT
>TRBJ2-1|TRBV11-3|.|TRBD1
CASSLMGQGAGNEQFF
TGTGCCAGCAGCTTAATGGGGCAGGGGGCGGGTAATGAGCAGTTCTTC
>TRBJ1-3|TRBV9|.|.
CASSVSGGERNTIYF
TGTGCCAGCAGCGTATCGGGGGGCGAACGAAACACCATATATTTT
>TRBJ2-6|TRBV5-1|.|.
CASSLGEEGGANVLTF
TGCGCCAGCAGCTTGGGCGAGGAGGGAGGGGCCAACGTCCTGACTTTC
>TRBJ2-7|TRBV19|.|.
CATQEPGSSYEQYF
TGTGCCACCCAGGAGCCGGGGAGCTCCTACGAGCAGTACTTC
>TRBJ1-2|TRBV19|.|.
CASTLNYGYTF
TGTGCCAGTACTTTAAACTATGGCTACACCTTC
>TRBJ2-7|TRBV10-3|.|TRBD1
CAISVDRGPPYEQYF
TGTGCCATCAGTGTCGACAGGGGGCCCCCCTACGAGCAGTACTTC
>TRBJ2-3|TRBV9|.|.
CASTKRGGGLAARDTQYF
TGTGCCAGCACCAAAAGAGGTGGCGGGTTGGCGGCTCGGGATACGCAGTATTTT
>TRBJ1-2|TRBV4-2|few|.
CAGGDTSNYGYTF
TGTGCCGGCGGGGACACCTCTAACTATGGCTACACCTTC
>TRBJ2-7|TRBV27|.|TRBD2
CASSHTSESSYEQYF
TGTGCCAGCAGCCACACTAGCGAGAGCTCCTACGAGCAGTACTTC
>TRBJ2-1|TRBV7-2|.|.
CASSLVRNEQFF
TGTGCCAGCAGCTTAGTAAGGAATGAGCAGTTCTTC
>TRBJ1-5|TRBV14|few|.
CASSWRGDQPQHF
TGTGCCAGCAGCTGGCGGGGAGATCAGCCCCAGCATTTT
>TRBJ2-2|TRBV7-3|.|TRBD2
CASRLTGGSTGELFF
TGTGCCAGCAGGTTAACGGGGGGAAGCACCGGGGAGCTGTTTTTT
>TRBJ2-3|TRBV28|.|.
CASSLLELLASSTDTQYF
TGTGCCAGCAGTTTATTAGAATTACTAGCCTCTAGCACAGATACGCAGTATTTT
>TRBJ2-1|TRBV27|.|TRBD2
CASSPIAGGPFNEQFF
TGTGCCAGCAGTCCTATAGCGGGAGGGCCTTTCAATGAGCAGTTCTTC
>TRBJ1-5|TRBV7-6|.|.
CASSKVAGDQPQHF
TGTGCCAGCAGCAAGGTGGCAGGCGATCAGCCCCAGCATTTT
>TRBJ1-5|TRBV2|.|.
CASSEVVGVGQPQHF
TGTGCCAGCAGTGAAGTGGTAGGAGTGGGACAGCCCCAGCATTTT
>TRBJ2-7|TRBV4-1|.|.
CASSQDRGGYEQYF
TGCGCCAGCAGCCAAGACAGAGGGGGCTACGAGCAGTACTTC
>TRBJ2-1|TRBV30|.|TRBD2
CAWIKGGGRHYNEQFF
TGTGCCTGGATTAAAGGCGGGGGGCGCCACTACAATGAGCAGTTCTTC
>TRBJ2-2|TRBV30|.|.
CAWIGGQYTGELFF
TGTGCCTGGATTGGAGGTCAATACACCGGGGAGCTGTTTTTT
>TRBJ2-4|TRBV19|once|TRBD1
CASSKATGDKNIQYF
TGTGCCAGTAGTAAAGCGACAGGGGACAAAAACATTCAGTACTTC
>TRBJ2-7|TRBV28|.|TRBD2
CASSPGGSSYEQYF
TGTGCCAGCAGTCCGGGCGGGAGCTCCTACGAGCAGTACTTC